The TCR beta chain described here comes from a study of blood T cell repertoires in COVID-19. The table came from immunoSEQ multiplex PCR; TCRdb's copy has only in-frame clones and leaves some out. Of tens of thousands of clones in the sample, about 88% are singletons; the top ten hold under 6.5%. The TCR was taken from an older man with COVID-19, enrolled during active disease. Material for sequencing was peripheral blood.

The CDR3 sequence: CAISESRTGNLNYNEQFF. CDR3 bases: TGTGCCATCAGTGAGTCCCGAACGGGGAACCTTAACTACAATGAGCAGTTCTTC. V and J are TRBV10-3 and TRBJ2-1, with D perhaps TRBD2 (5 bases). The CDR3 totals 18 residues. From germline, CDR1 is ENHRY and CDR2 SYGVKD. V was cut by 0 bases and J by 3 bases, with 18 bases left in between.